This TCR beta chain was sequenced during a study of T cell responses to AZD1222 COVID-19 vaccine. General study results and limits: Repertoire collection took place solely once the T cell response had peaked. At baseline, seropositivity was found in only six or seven AZD1222 recipients. Among spike-specific TCRs, nearly half reportedly target unmutated variant regions.

This clone has a single count. Its antigen is not identified. The CDR3 has 18 residues. In germline, CDR1 is LNHDA, CDR2 SQIVND (reference sequence). The V end was cut by 10 bases, the J end by 4 bases, with 28 bases between. The repertoire was sequenced with immunoSEQ multiplex PCR; TCRdb's copy has only in-frame clones and lacks some. The sample holds about 100,000 clones, 90% seen once. The chain links TRBV19 to TRBJ2-2, with D perhaps matching TRBD1 or TRBD2 (6 bases each). The receptor was derived from an adult in good health. This material consisted of peripheral blood, taken on day 0 of AZD1222 vaccination. Here the CDR3 DNA reads TGTGCCATCAGCGAGTCCTCTCCGGGGGCAGAACCCACCGGGGAGCTGTTTTTT. Amino acid sequence: CAISESSPGAEPTGELFF.